A selection of T cell receptor beta chains follows, all from one sample in a study of T cell clonotyping in hematopoietic cell transplantation. Sequenced by immunoSEQ multiplex PCR; TCRdb stores in-frame clones only, minus some. Of nearly 70,000 clones detected, about 93% appear once; the ten largest clones hold roughly 1.7%. The sample consisted of peripheral blood mononuclear cells. The receptor source for this set is a man in his fifties in good health. Some clones in this sample may be carry-over from other donors' samples. Each CDR3 is given with its conserved first and last residue. The D gene is left open where the match is weak. Clone size is given for some rows only: seen once, a few or many times, or a class if the clone is expanded.

d_call | clone_size | j_call | v_call | cdr3_aa | cdr3_nt
NA | NA | TRBJ1-2 | TRBV2 | CASLTAAPNYGYTF | TGTGCCAGTTTGACGGCCGCCCCTAACTATGGCTACACCTTC
NA | NA | TRBJ1-1 | TRBV6-1 | CASSLRGTEAFF | TGTGCCAGCAGTCTTCGGGGTACTGAAGCTTTCTTT
TRBD1 | once | TRBJ1-4 | TRBV5-6 | CASSTGTGMYNEKLFF | TGTGCCAGCAGCACCGGGACAGGGATGTATAATGAAAAACTGTTTTTT
NA | NA | TRBJ1-1 | TRBV6-5 | CASSRVDRLNTEAFF | TGTGCCAGCTCCCGAGTCGACAGGCTGAACACTGAAGCTTTCTTT
NA | NA | TRBJ2-7 | TRBV27 | CASSGADSPYEQYF | TGTGCCAGCAGTGGGGCGGACAGCCCATACGAGCAGTACTTC
TRBD1 | NA | TRBJ2-7 | TRBV6-5 | CASSSEVRTGVPRQYF | TGTGCCAGCAGTTCGGAGGTCCGGACAGGTGTCCCGAGGCAGTACTTC
NA | NA | TRBJ1-3 | TRBV6-1 | CASSEDPGNTIYF | TGTGCCAGCAGTGAAGATCCTGGAAACACCATATATTTT
TRBD2 | once | TRBJ2-4 | TRBV27 | CASSYSAGGNIQYF | TGTGCCAGCAGTTATAGCGCGGGAGGGAACATTCAGTACTTC
TRBD1 | NA | TRBJ1-2 | TRBV6-1 | CASSPGGQPYYGYTF | TGTGCCAGCAGTCCAGGGGGTCAACCCTACTATGGCTACACCTTC
TRBD1 | NA | TRBJ2-7 | TRBV5-1 | CASSVTGGRVGEQYF | TGCGCCAGCAGCGTTACAGGGGGTAGGGTTGGCGAGCAGTACTTC
TRBD2 | NA | TRBJ2-7 | TRBV30 | CAWSATSGNSYF | TGTGCCTGGAGCGCGACTAGCGGGAATTCGTACTTC
TRBD1 | NA | TRBJ2-7 | TRBV30 | CAWSRDSFSYEQYF | TGTGCCTGGAGTCGGGACAGCTTCTCCTACGAGCAGTACTTC
NA | NA | TRBJ2-2 | TRBV19 | CASSWGRGPNTGELFF | TGTGCCAGTAGTTGGGGGAGGGGGCCCAACACCGGGGAGCTGTTTTTT
NA | once | TRBJ2-5 | TRBV6-5 | CASSYSPGQETQYF | TGTGCCAGCAGTTACTCGCCAGGACAAGAGACCCAGTACTTC
TRBD1 | few | TRBJ1-1 | TRBV6-5 | CASGIGGAGSEAFF | TGTGCCAGCGGGATAGGGGGCGCGGGTAGTGAAGCTTTCTTT
TRBD2 | NA | TRBJ2-5 | TRBV9 | CASSVRGLAVGETQYF | TGTGCCAGCAGCGTTAGGGGACTAGCGGTGGGAGAGACCCAGTACTTC
NA | NA | TRBJ1-1 | TRBV7-6 | CASSLTIGNTEAFF | TGTGCCAGCAGCTTGACCATTGGGAACACTGAAGCTTTCTTT
TRBD1 | NA | TRBJ1-5 | TRBV9 | CASSVAGTGDQPQHF | TGTGCCAGCAGCGTAGCTGGGACAGGGGACCAGCCCCAGCATTTT
TRBD2 | NA | TRBJ2-3 | TRBV5-1 | CASSSQTSGGATDTQYF | TGCGCCAGCAGCTCCCAGACTAGCGGGGGGGCTACAGATACGCAGTATTTT
NA | NA | TRBJ1-5 | TRBV18 | CASSPRDYQPQHF | TGTGCCAGCTCACCACGGGACTATCAGCCCCAGCATTTT
NA | NA | TRBJ2-7 | TRBV29-1 | CSVGTVNSYEQYF | TGCAGCGTTGGGACAGTAAATTCCTACGAGCAGTACTTC
NA | NA | TRBJ1-5 | TRBV7-9 | CASSLWTGSYDNQPQHF | TGTGCCAGCAGCTTATGGACCGGGAGTTACGACAATCAGCCCCAGCATTTT
NA | once | TRBJ2-4 | TRBV2 | CASSERGAVGNIQYF | TGTGCCAGCAGTGAAAGGGGGGCTGTGGGAAACATTCAGTACTTC
TRBD1 | NA | TRBJ1-1 | TRBV28 | CASRPGQGAAEAFF | TGTGCCAGTAGGCCGGGACAGGGGGCCGCTGAAGCTTTCTTT
NA | NA | TRBJ1-1 | TRBV9 | CASSNQEREAFF | TGTGCCAGCAGCAACCAAGAGAGGGAAGCTTTCTTT
NA | NA | TRBJ1-1 | TRBV6-6 | CASSYSENTEAFF | TGTGCCAGCAGTTACTCGGAAAACACTGAAGCTTTCTTT
NA | NA | TRBJ2-7 | TRBV10-1 | CASSEALGAASYEQYF | TGCGCCAGCAGTGAAGCTCTGGGGGCCGCCTCCTACGAGCAGTACTTC
TRBD2 | NA | TRBJ2-3 | TRBV5-4 | CASSIGLAGTDTQYF | TGTGCCAGCAGCATTGGACTAGCGGGCACAGATACGCAGTATTTT
TRBD1 | many | TRBJ1-4 | TRBV29-1 | CSADRGREKLFF | TGCAGCGCTGACAGGGGGAGAGAAAAACTGTTTTTT
NA | NA | TRBJ2-5 | TRBV7-2 | CASSLLVETQYF | TGTGCCAGCAGCTTACTAGTCGAGACCCAGTACTTC
NA | NA | TRBJ2-3 | TRBV5-1 | CASSLRGTGTDTQYF | TGCGCCAGCAGCTTGAGGGGCACGGGGACAGATACGCAGTATTTT
TRBD2 | NA | TRBJ2-2 | TRBV4-2 | CASSGTSGRDFGELFF | TGTGCCAGCAGCGGGACTAGCGGGAGGGATTTCGGGGAGCTGTTTTTT
TRBD1 | NA | TRBJ1-2 | TRBV6-5 | CASSNGQGAMYGYTF | TGTGCCAGCAGTAACGGACAGGGGGCAATGTATGGCTACACCTTC
NA | NA | TRBJ2-7 | TRBV7-2 | CASSLGIRYEQYF | TGTGCCAGCAGCTTAGGCATCAGATACGAGCAGTACTTC
NA | NA | TRBJ2-3 | TRBV14 | CASSRRTGDNTQYF | TGTGCCAGCAGCCGTCGGACGGGAGATAATACGCAGTATTTT
NA | NA | TRBJ1-2 | TRBV6-1 | CASSESGSGVRAYGYTF | TGTGCCAGCAGTGAATCGGGTTCAGGGGTGAGGGCCTATGGCTACACCTTC
TRBD1 | NA | TRBJ1-1 | TRBV5-1 | CASSAGQKNTEAFF | TGCGCCAGCAGCGCGGGACAGAAGAACACTGAAGCTTTCTTT
NA | NA | TRBJ1-1 | TRBV27 | CASSFGLNTEAFF | TGTGCCAGCAGTTTCGGTTTGAACACTGAAGCTTTCTTT
NA | once | TRBJ2-7 | TRBV4-1 | CASSQDQMSASYEQYF | TGCGCCAGCAGCCAAGATCAGATGTCCGCTAGCTACGAGCAGTACTTC
NA | NA | TRBJ1-2 | TRBV18 | CASSPFTADYNYGYTF | TGTGCCAGCTCACCATTTACGGCCGACTATAACTATGGCTACACCTTC
TRBD1 | NA | TRBJ2-2 | TRBV19 | CASSETGLNTGELFF | TGTGCCAGTAGCGAGACAGGGCTTAACACCGGGGAGCTGTTTTTT
NA | NA | TRBJ1-5 | TRBV28 | CASSFRDRRNQPQHF | TGTGCCAGCAGTTTCCGAGACAGGAGAAATCAGCCCCAGCATTTT
NA | NA | TRBJ1-2 | TRBV7-2 | CASSLYWGTYGYTF | TGTGCCAGCAGCTTATATTGGGGGACCTATGGCTACACCTTC
NA | NA | TRBJ2-5 | TRBV14 | CASSQGQETQYF | TGTGCCAGCAGCCAGGGGCAAGAGACCCAGTACTTC
NA | NA | TRBJ1-1 | TRBV30 | CAWSADGRGWTEAFF | TGTGCCTGGAGTGCTGACGGAAGGGGTTGGACTGAAGCTTTCTTT
NA | once | TRBJ2-1 | TRBV6-5 | CASSYSAVPDNEQFF | TGTGCCAGCAGTTACTCGGCGGTTCCTGACAATGAGCAGTTCTTC
TRBD2 | NA | TRBJ2-3 | TRBV5-8 | CASSLPGLATDTQYF | TGTGCCAGCAGCTTGCCGGGACTAGCAACAGATACGCAGTATTTT
NA | NA | TRBJ1-1 | TRBV4-3 | CASSQDRTGRTPEAFF | TGCGCCAGCAGCCAAGATCGGACGGGACGGACCCCTGAAGCTTTCTTT
TRBD2 | NA | TRBJ2-1 | TRBV5-1 | CASSLGLAGTSDEQFF | TGCGCCAGCAGCTTAGGGCTAGCGGGGACTAGCGATGAGCAGTTCTTC
NA | once | TRBJ1-5 | TRBV19 | CASSIGKNQPQHF | TGTGCCAGTAGTATCGGGAAAAATCAGCCCCAGCATTTT
NA | NA | TRBJ1-2 | TRBV29-1 | CSVESEGSYTF | TGCAGCGTTGAGTCCGAAGGCAGCTACACCTTC
NA | NA | TRBJ2-7 | TRBV29-1 | CSGMDSPYEQYF | TGCAGCGGTATGGACAGTCCTTACGAGCAGTACTTC
NA | NA | TRBJ2-7 | TRBV6-5 | CASSYSRGAGDEQYF | TGTGCCAGCAGTTACTCGAGGGGGGCTGGGGACGAGCAGTACTTC
TRBD1 | NA | TRBJ2-7 | TRBV29-1 | CSVRQGSYEQYF | TGCAGCGTGAGACAGGGGTCCTACGAGCAGTACTTC
TRBD1 | NA | TRBJ2-7 | TRBV7-9 | CASSSGTGAYEQYF | TGTGCCAGCAGCTCCGGGACAGGTGCCTACGAGCAGTACTTC
NA | NA | TRBJ2-7 | TRBV11-2 | CASSPGGTGFYEQYF | TGTGCCAGCAGCCCGGGGGGGACAGGCTTCTACGAGCAGTACTTC
NA | once | TRBJ2-7 | TRBV2 | CASSDQGNYEQYF | TGTGCCAGCAGTGACCAGGGGAACTACGAGCAGTACTTC
TRBD1 | NA | TRBJ2-7 | TRBV14 | CASSRDRLSYEQYF | TGTGCCAGCAGCCGGGACAGGCTTTCCTACGAGCAGTACTTC
TRBD1 | NA | TRBJ1-4 | TRBV28 | CASSSGTAATNEKLFF | TGTGCCAGCAGCTCTGGGACAGCTGCAACTAATGAAAAACTGTTTTTT